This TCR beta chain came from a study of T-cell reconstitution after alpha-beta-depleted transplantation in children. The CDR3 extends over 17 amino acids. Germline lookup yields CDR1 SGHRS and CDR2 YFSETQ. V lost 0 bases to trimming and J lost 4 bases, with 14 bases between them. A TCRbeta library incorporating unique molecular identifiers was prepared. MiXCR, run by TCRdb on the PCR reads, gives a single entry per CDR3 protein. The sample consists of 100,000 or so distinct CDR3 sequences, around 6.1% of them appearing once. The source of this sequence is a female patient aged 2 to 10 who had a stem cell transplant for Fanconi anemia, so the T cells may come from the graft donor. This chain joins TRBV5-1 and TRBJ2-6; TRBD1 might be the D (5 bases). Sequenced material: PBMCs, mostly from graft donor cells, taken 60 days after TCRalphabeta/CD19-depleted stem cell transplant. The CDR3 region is CASSLGHAGSGANVLTF. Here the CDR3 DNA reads TGCGCCAGCAGCTTGGGGCACGCAGGGTCAGGGGCCAACGTCCTGACTTTC.